This TCR beta chain is from a study of blood T cell repertoires in COVID-19. V lost 4 bases, J lost 6 bases, and 3 bases stayed unmatched. The CDR3 has 14 amino acids. Looked up from germline, CDR1 is SGHTA and CDR2 is FQGNSA. Only in-frame clones appear in the TCRdb table, and some are missing; sequencing was by immunoSEQ multiplex PCR. The sample lists roughly 110,000 clones; about 89% were seen once. The sequence came from a woman younger than 45 with acute or convalescent COVID-19. V usage is TRBV7-2 and J usage is TRBJ2-5, with TRBD1 identical over 12 bases. Material: peripheral blood. The CDR3 loop reads CASSSGQGAQTQYF. In DNA, the CDR3 is TGTGCCAGCAGCTCGGGACAGGGGGCACAGACCCAGTACTTC.